The TCR beta chain described here comes from a study of blood T cell repertoires in COVID-19. At the level of the study: From the United States, Italy and Spain came samples of acute and convalescent COVID-19. PBMCs, B-cell-depleted T cells, or T cells were the source of the cDNA or gDNA that made up the material.

V was trimmed by 4 bases and J by 2 bases, leaving 15 bases between them. This CDR3 spans 16 amino acids. From germline, CDR1 is MDHEN and CDR2 SYDVKM. This clone was counted only a few times. Per the authors' pipeline: Reference gene primer amplification in the assay estimated nucleated cell counts. Repertoires were generated with immunoSEQ multiplex PCR, while TCRdb's copy carries only in-frame clones and drops some. The DNA gave D and trimming, while V, J and clone size come from that table. The sample consists of 160,000 or so clones, about four fifths of them appearing once. V is TRBV28 and J is TRBJ1-3; D may be TRBD1 (5 bases). The TCR originated in an elderly woman with acute or convalescent COVID-19. The specimen sequenced was peripheral blood. CDR3 amino acids: CASSSAGTATGNTIYF. Here the CDR3 DNA reads TGTGCCAGCAGTTCCGCCGGGACTGCCACTGGAAACACCATATATTTT.